Listed below are T cell receptor beta chains from one sample, sequenced in a study of blood T cell repertoires in COVID-19. Sequencing was performed with immunoSEQ multiplex PCR; in TCRdb, only in-frame clones are kept and a portion is missing. The sample has over 250,000 clones, about 89% seen once; the top ten hold over 2.5%. The sample taken for sequencing was PBMCs or T cells enriched from blood (not recorded which). These receptors originate from a woman under 30 who had recovered from COVID-19. CDR3s include the opening cysteine and the closing phenylalanine or tryptophan. Each record gives: J gene, D gene, clone size, V gene, CDR3 DNA, CDR3 protein. A D gene is named only where the DNA matches it firmly. Size values are once, few and many counts, or a class for expanded clones, and some rows have none.

j_call: TRBJ1-1
d_call: NA
clone_size: NA
v_call: TRBV25-1
cdr3_nt: TGTGCCAGCAGGCAGGGGAACACTGAAGCTTTCTTT
cdr3_aa: CASRQGNTEAFF

j_call: TRBJ1-1
d_call: TRBD1
clone_size: NA
v_call: TRBV5-1
cdr3_nt: TGCGCCAGCAGCTTATCGTCACAGGGGGGGACTGAAGCTTTCTTT
cdr3_aa: CASSLSSQGGTEAFF

j_call: TRBJ1-2
d_call: NA
clone_size: NA
v_call: TRBV2
cdr3_nt: TGTGCCAGCAGTGTGCCGACAGGCTCCTTATCTACCTATGGCTACACCTTC
cdr3_aa: CASSVPTGSLSTYGYTF

j_call: TRBJ1-2
d_call: NA
clone_size: NA
v_call: TRBV4-3
cdr3_nt: TGCGCCAGCAGCCAATTCAGGGCAGGGGAGGGCTATGGCTACACCTTC
cdr3_aa: CASSQFRAGEGYGYTF

j_call: TRBJ1-3
d_call: NA
clone_size: NA
v_call: TRBV13
cdr3_nt: TGTGCCAGCAGCTTGGGACTGGGGCACACCATATATTTT
cdr3_aa: CASSLGLGHTIYF

j_call: TRBJ1-2
d_call: NA
clone_size: once
v_call: TRBV10-1
cdr3_nt: TGCGCCAGCAGGGCCAGGGATGGCTACACCTTC
cdr3_aa: CASRARDGYTF

j_call: TRBJ1-1
d_call: NA
clone_size: NA
v_call: TRBV15
cdr3_nt: TGTGCCACCAGCAGAGGCTCAGGGGTTTATAACACTGAAGCTTTCTTT
cdr3_aa: CATSRGSGVYNTEAFF

j_call: TRBJ1-3
d_call: NA
clone_size: NA
v_call: TRBV6-5
cdr3_nt: TGTGCCAGCAGTTCTCCAGGACTCTCTGGAAACACCATATATTTT
cdr3_aa: CASSSPGLSGNTIYF

j_call: TRBJ1-6
d_call: TRBD1
clone_size: NA
v_call: TRBV7-9
cdr3_nt: TGTGCCAGCAGTTATACCGGGACAGGGATAAGTAATTCACCCCTCCACTTT
cdr3_aa: CASSYTGTGISNSPLHF

j_call: TRBJ2-3
d_call: TRBD2
clone_size: NA
v_call: TRBV9
cdr3_nt: TGTGCCAGCAGCCCAGGCACTAGCGGGAGGGCCTCAGATACGCAGTATTTT
cdr3_aa: CASSPGTSGRASDTQYF

j_call: TRBJ2-1
d_call: NA
clone_size: NA
v_call: TRBV3-1/TRBV3-2
cdr3_nt: TGTGCCAGCAGGGTGGAAGGGGCCTCCTACAATGAGCAGTTCTTC
cdr3_aa: CASRVEGASYNEQFF

j_call: TRBJ2-2
d_call: NA
clone_size: NA
v_call: TRBV11-3
cdr3_nt: TGTGCCAGCAGCCCCCGGGAAACCGGGGAGCTGTTTTTT
cdr3_aa: CASSPRETGELFF

j_call: TRBJ1-1
d_call: TRBD1
clone_size: NA
v_call: TRBV6-5
cdr3_nt: TGTGCCAGCAGCTTGACAGGGGCAGACACTGAAGCTTTCTTT
cdr3_aa: CASSLTGADTEAFF

j_call: TRBJ1-6
d_call: NA
clone_size: NA
v_call: TRBV7-2
cdr3_nt: TGTGCCAGCAGCTTAGCCGCCTATAATTCACCCCTCCACTTT
cdr3_aa: CASSLAAYNSPLHF

j_call: TRBJ2-7
d_call: NA
clone_size: NA
v_call: TRBV4-1
cdr3_nt: TGCGCCAGCAGCCACGAGATCCCAGGCTCCTACGAGCAGTACTTC
cdr3_aa: CASSHEIPGSYEQYF

j_call: TRBJ2-1
d_call: NA
clone_size: NA
v_call: TRBV7-6
cdr3_nt: TGTGCCAGCAGCGGTTGTTACAGATTCTACAATGAGCAGTTCTTC
cdr3_aa: CASSGCYRFYNEQFF

j_call: TRBJ1-3
d_call: NA
clone_size: NA
v_call: TRBV28
cdr3_nt: TGTGCCAGCAGGGGGACTGAGATCCGAAACACCATATATTTT
cdr3_aa: CASRGTEIRNTIYF

j_call: TRBJ2-7
d_call: TRBD2
clone_size: NA
v_call: TRBV18
cdr3_nt: TGTGCCAGCTCACCACCGACTAGCGGACCCTACGAGCAGTACTTC
cdr3_aa: CASSPPTSGPYEQYF

j_call: TRBJ1-1
d_call: TRBD1
clone_size: NA
v_call: TRBV27
cdr3_nt: TGTGCCAGCAGTTTAAGTCCGGACAGGGTGAACACTGAAGCTTTCTTT
cdr3_aa: CASSLSPDRVNTEAFF

j_call: TRBJ1-2
d_call: TRBD1
clone_size: once
v_call: TRBV19
cdr3_nt: TGTGCCAGTAGTATTTCTCGGACAGGGGCTTTTTACACCTTC
cdr3_aa: CASSISRTGAFYTF

j_call: TRBJ2-7
d_call: NA
clone_size: NA
v_call: TRBV12-5
cdr3_nt: TGTGCTAGTGGTTTGAATAACTACGAGCAGTACTTC
cdr3_aa: CASGLNNYEQYF

j_call: TRBJ1-2
d_call: TRBD1
clone_size: NA
v_call: TRBV7-3
cdr3_nt: TGTGCCAGCAGCTGGGAAACTCCGGGACAGGTCTATGGCTACACCTTC
cdr3_aa: CASSWETPGQVYGYTF

j_call: TRBJ2-7
d_call: NA
clone_size: NA
v_call: TRBV7-9
cdr3_nt: TGTGCCAGCAGCTTAGTTGTCGGGTCCCCCTACGAGCAGTACTTC
cdr3_aa: CASSLVVGSPYEQYF

j_call: TRBJ2-7
d_call: TRBD1
clone_size: many
v_call: TRBV28
cdr3_nt: TGTGCCAGCAGGTACCGGGACAGGGATATCTACGAGCAGTACTTC
cdr3_aa: CASRYRDRDIYEQYF

j_call: TRBJ1-1
d_call: NA
clone_size: NA
v_call: TRBV11-2
cdr3_nt: TGTGCCAGCAGCTTAATCCCTACAGGGCTGGACACTGAAGCTTTCTTT
cdr3_aa: CASSLIPTGLDTEAFF

j_call: TRBJ2-7
d_call: NA
clone_size: NA
v_call: TRBV2
cdr3_nt: TGTGCCAGCTGTCCGGGACACTCCTACGAGCAGTACTTC
cdr3_aa: CASCPGHSYEQYF

j_call: TRBJ2-1
d_call: TRBD2
clone_size: few
v_call: TRBV7-9
cdr3_nt: TGTGCCAGCAGCGTTAGCGGGGGGAGGTCACACAATGAGCAGTTCTTC
cdr3_aa: CASSVSGGRSHNEQFF